These 32 T cell receptor beta chains were sequenced from one sample in a study of cytomegalovirus exposure and HLA in healthy donors. PCR involved 60 Vbeta and 13 Jbeta primers. Assay: immunoSEQ multiplex PCR; the TCRdb copy retains only in-frame clones and omits some. The sample has over 150,000 clones, 75% to 90% seen once; the top ten hold 1%. Sequencing input: PBMCs. These receptors were collected from a boy between 2 and 10 years old in good health and CMV-seronegative.

This clone was observed a handful of times. The V call is TRBV2, the J call TRBJ2-2; 8 positions agree with TRBD1. From germline, CDR1 is SNHLY and CDR2 FYNNEI. The CDR3 loop spans 15 amino acids. Trimming cost V 5 bases and J 6 bases; bases outside gene matches: 8. For the CDR3, the DNA is TGTGCCAGCAGTCAAAGACAGGGGTATCCCGGGGAGCTGTTTTTT. Translated: CASSQRQGYPGELFF. Full variable domain (outside the CDR3, taken from reference TRBV2 and TRBJ2-2): EPEVTQTPSHQVTQMGQEVILRCVPISNHLYFYWYRQILGQKVEFLVSFYNNEISEKSEIFDDQFSVERPDGSNFTLKIRSTKLEDSAMYFCASSQRQGYPGELFFGEGSRLTVL.

This clone showed up just once. At one of its ends the junction is not consistent with the germline gene, which may arise from a read error. The J gene is TRBJ2-1, the V gene TRBV7-7; D is unresolved. Per the germline V gene, CDR1 is SSHAT and CDR2 is FNYEAQ (reference sequence). There are 12 residues in the CDR3. CDR3 nucleotide sequence: TGTGCTAGCAGCCCGGCAGGCTTAGGCCTGTTCTTC. It specifies CASSPAGLGLFF. Based on the CDR3 plus reference TRBV7-7 and TRBJ2-1, the full variable domain is GAGVSQSPRYKVTKRGQDVTLRCDPISSHATLYWYQQALGQGPEFLTYFNYEAQPDKSGLPSDRFSAERPEGSISTLTIQRTEQRDSAMYRCASSPAGLGLFFGPGTRLTVL.

The J gene is TRBJ2-5, the V gene TRBV5-1; 7 nucleotides agree with TRBD2. CDR1 SGHRS and CDR2 YFSETQ come from the germline V gene. V dropped 3 bases and J dropped 5; count of bases not matched to a gene: 7. The CDR3 loop spans 14 amino acids. In nucleotides, the CDR3 is TGCGCCAGCAGCTGGGAGCAGGGAGGGGAGACCCAGTACTTC. It encodes CASSWEQGGETQYF. Filled out from reference TRBV5-1 and TRBJ2-5, the complete variable domain reads KAGVTQTPRYLIKTRGQQVTLSCSPISGHRSVSWYQQTPGQGLQFLFEYFSETQRNKGNFPGRFSGRQFSNSRSEMNVSTLELGDSALYLCASSWEQGGETQYFGPGTRLLVL.

The V call is TRBV28, the J call TRBJ1-3; TRBD1 is a possible D gene (5 bases). This CDR3 has 14 amino acids. The germline gives CDR1 MDHEN, CDR2 SYDVKM. V was trimmed by 8 bases and J by 4 bases, leaving 15 bases between them. The CDR3 bases are TGTGCCAGCGGCTACCAGGGTGTCGGAAACACCATATATTTT. This translates into CASGYQGVGNTIYF.

The chain has TRBV6-1 and TRBJ1-6; TRBD1 is a possible D gene (5 bases). The CDR3 runs to 14 residues. Deletions cut 7 bases from V and 4 bases from J, with 11 bases between. Germline V gives CDR1 MNHNS, CDR2 SASEGT. This CDR3 reads CASTARGYNSPLHF. The CDR3 DNA is TGTGCCAGCACGGCCCGGGGGTATAATTCACCCCTCCACTTT.

This chain links TRBV6-1 with TRBJ2-1, with 7 nucleotides matching TRBD2. The CDR3 covers 14 residues. V trimming: 5 bases; J trimming: 8 bases; junction bases outside the gene matches: 9. Germline assignment: CDR1 MNHNS and CDR2 SASEGT. CDR3: CASSPRGVRDEQFF. The DNA for the CDR3 is TGTGCCAGCAGTCCCCGGGGGGTTCGGGATGAGCAGTTCTTC.

The genes are TRBV28 and TRBJ2-3; 9 bases are shared with TRBD2. CDR3 length: 12 amino acids. The V gene's germline CDR1 is MDHEN and CDR2 SYDVKM. V gave up 4 bases and J gave up 14 bases; unmatched junction bases: 7. The CDR3 sequence is CASSSQREALYF. CDR3 DNA sequence: TGTGCCAGCAGTTCCCAGCGGGAGGCACTGTATTTT. Full variable domain (remainder filled in from reference TRBV28 and TRBJ2-3): DVKVTQSSRYLVKRTGEKVFLECVQDMDHENMFWYRQDPGLGLRLIYFSYDVKMKEKGDIPEGYSVSREKKERFSLILESASTNQTSMYLCASSSQREALYFGPGTRLTVL.

This chain joins TRBV18 and TRBJ2-3, with D possibly matching TRBD2 (5 bases). The germline gives CDR1 KGHSH, CDR2 LQKENI. The CDR3 is 15 amino acids. Between the trimmed V and J ends, which lost 6 bases and 1 base, there was a span of 14 bases. Here the CDR3 DNA reads TGTGCCAGCTCTTCACTAGTGTGGCGCACAGATACGCAGTATTTT. Residues: CASSSLVWRTDTQYF.

This clone was detected only a few times. V usage is TRBV7-8 and J usage is TRBJ1-2, with D uncertain. The CDR3 totals 19 residues. V was cut by 7 bases and J by 3 bases, with 30 bases left in between. Looked up from germline, CDR1 is SGHVS and CDR2 is FQNEAQ. The CDR3 coding sequence is TGTGCCAGCACCCCAACCCGGAGAGCCCGATTAGTCTCCGACTATGGCTACACCTTC. Translating it yields CASTPTRRARLVSDYGYTF.

The table lists this clone with a count of one. The junction departs from germline at one end; a sequencing error may be responsible. The V and J genes are TRBV5-1 and TRBJ1-1; D is ambiguous. CDR1 SGHRS and CDR2 YFSETQ come from the germline V gene. The length of the CDR3 is 11 residues. The CDR3 coding sequence is TGCGCCAGCACCTTGAACACTGAAGCTTTCTTT. Translation: CASTLNTEAFF.

The chain is built from TRBV21-1 and TRBJ2-6; the table names TRBD1, a call not compared with the DNA. TRBV21-1 is shown as a pseudogene. The CDR3 length is 18 residues. CDR3 sequence (DNA): TGTGCCAGCAGCAAAAGGGACAGGGGTTTATCTGGGGCCAACGTCCTGACTTTC. Residues: CASSKRDRGLSGANVLTF.

This clone was counted between two and nine times. The chain employs TRBV7-9 and TRBJ1-3, with unresolved D. Germline V gene sequence: CDR1 SEHNR, CDR2 FQNEAQ (reference sequence). The CDR3 sequence is 16 residues long. V lost 0 bases and J 0 bases, leaving 9 bases between the germline ends. In DNA form, the CDR3 reads TGTGCCAGCAGCTTAGCGACGGGGAGCTCTGGAAACACCATATATTTT. It translates to CASSLATGSSGNTIYF.

The sample holds a few counts of this clone. The rearrangement uses TRBV9 and TRBJ2-1; 12 bases are a match to TRBD2. The CDR3 runs to 16 residues. The J segment lost 5 bases and the V segment lost 2 bases, leaving 5 bases of the junction unmatched. Germline V CDR1 and CDR2: SGDLS, YYNGEE. CDR3 residues: CASSVGLAGGDNEQFF. The CDR3 nucleotides are TGTGCCAGCAGCGTCGGTCTAGCGGGAGGGGACAATGAGCAGTTCTTC.

The chain uses TRBV28 and TRBJ2-7; maybe TRBD2 (8 bases). Trimming stripped 3 bases from V and 1 base from J, with 19 bases between. The CDR3 covers 17 residues. Germline CDR1 is MDHEN and CDR2 is SYDVKM. As DNA, the CDR3 is TGTGCCAGCAGTTTCCTCCCCGGGAGGGGGCAATCCTACGAGCAGTACTTC. Its translation: CASSFLPGRGQSYEQYF.

The J gene is TRBJ2-2, the V gene TRBV5-4, with 8 nucleotides matching TRBD1. CDR1 and CDR2 from the germline V gene are SGHNT and YYREEE (reference sequence). The junction had 13 bases not matched to a gene; V was cut back by 4 bases and J by 5 bases. The CDR3 has 17 residues. In DNA, the CDR3 is TGTGCCAGCAGCCCCCGCAGGGGGCGCGTTCGTACCGGGGAGCTGTTTTTT. Protein sequence: CASSPRRGRVRTGELFF.

The chain combines TRBV27 with TRBJ2-7; 7 positions match TRBD1. Unmatched junction bases numbered 9, after V lost 5 bases and J lost 2 bases. Germline CDR1 and CDR2: MNHEY and SMNVEV (reference sequence). This CDR3 is 15 amino acids long. This CDR3 reads CASSPRDSATYEQYF. DNA of the CDR3: TGTGCCAGCAGTCCCCGGGACAGTGCTACCTACGAGCAGTACTTC.

This clone was observed a few times. J is TRBJ2-3 and V is TRBV6-1; 7 positions match TRBD2. The CDR3 consists of 17 residues. J gave up 1 base and V 3 bases, and 10 bases lay outside the gene matches. Germline V gene lookup returns CDR1 MNHNS and CDR2 SASEGT. Here the CDR3 DNA reads TGTGCCAGCAGTGACAAAAGGAAGCGGGATGGCACAGATACGCAGTATTTT. This encodes CASSDKRKRDGTDTQYF.

The V and J genes are TRBV6-4 and TRBJ1-2; 10 nucleotides match TRBD1. The junction had 4 bases not matched to a gene; V was cut back by 2 bases and J by 4 bases. The CDR3 consists of 15 residues. Germline V gene lookup returns CDR1 MRHNA and CDR2 SNTAGT. The CDR3 sequence is CASSDPGTGAYGYTF. DNA of the CDR3: TGTGCCAGCAGTGACCCCGGGACAGGGGCCTATGGCTACACCTTC.

As regards this clone: This sample includes further DNA sequences coding for the same CDR3. The chain joins TRBV25-1 to TRBJ2-2; TRBD2 matches at 14 bases. The germline V gene encodes CDR1 MGHDK and CDR2 SYGVNS. V shed 3 bases and J 8 bases; nucleotides not matched to a gene: 11. The CDR3 loop spans 18 amino acids. The CDR3 is CASSEGGLAGVGTGELFF. The CDR3 DNA reads TGTGCCAGCAGTGAGGGGGGACTAGCGGGAGTTGGAACTGGGGAGCTGTTTTTT.

The chain joins TRBV7-8 to TRBJ1-2; 8 bases map to TRBD1. J lost 5 bases, V lost 3 bases, and 11 bases had no gene match. The CDR3 contains 16 residues. In germline, CDR1 is SGHVS, CDR2 FQNEAQ. As DNA, the CDR3 is TGTGCCAGCAGCTTGGCAGACCCAGGGGGCGCTTATGGCTACACCTTC. Protein product: CASSLADPGGAYGYTF.

Note on this clone: Relative to the germline gene, one junction end is altered; a read error may explain this. This chain links TRBV28 with TRBJ2-6; D is possibly TRBD1 (5 bases). The CDR3 spans 17 residues. In germline, CDR1 is MDHEN, CDR2 SYDVKM. CDR3 coding DNA: TGTGCCAGCAGCCACGATCACCCCTTCTCTGGGGCCAACGTCCTGACCTTC. Translating it yields CASSHDHPFSGANVLTF.

This chain uses TRBV14 with TRBJ2-5; D perhaps matches TRBD1 (5 bases). The J call may be in error: the DNA end matches TRBJ2-7 better. The CDR3 has 15 amino acids. Germline V gene sequence: CDR1 SGHDN, CDR2 FVKESK. The CDR3 here is CASSLSAGPIYEQYF. The CDR3 nucleotides read TGTGCCAGCAGCCTTTCCGCAGGGCCGATTTACGAGCAGTACTTC.

The J gene is TRBJ1-1, the V gene TRBV6-6; D remains unclear. Germline lookup yields CDR1 MNHNY and CDR2 SVGAGI (reference sequence). There are 15 residues in the CDR3. Trimming took 0 bases from V and 1 from J, leaving 9 bases between them. CDR3 amino acids: CASSYSPQSNTEAFF. The CDR3 bases are TGTGCCAGCAGTTACTCCCCCCAATCGAACACTGAAGCTTTCTTT.

CDR3 DNA sequence: TGTGCCAGCAGTATGACAGTCTTGAACACTGAAGCTTTCTTT. It codes for CASSMTVLNTEAFF. The chain couples TRBV27 to TRBJ1-1; D might be TRBD1 (5 bases). Germline V gene lookup returns CDR1 MNHEY and CDR2 SMNVEV (reference sequence). V gave up 5 bases and J gave up 0 bases, with 10 bases separating them. This CDR3 contains 14 residues.

The chain joins TRBV7-2 to TRBJ2-7, with D possibly TRBD1 on 5 matching bases. The CDR3 sequence is 16 residues long. Trimming stripped 5 bases from V and 0 bases from J, with 17 bases between. Germline V lookup: CDR1 SGHTA, CDR2 FQGNSA. In DNA form, the CDR3 reads TGTGCCAGCAGCCGAAGGGGCGGTAGTACCTCCTACGAGCAGTACTTC. Translated, it gives CASSRRGGSTSYEQYF.

The V call is TRBV5-1, the J call TRBJ2-3; TRBD1 aligns across 11 bases. J lost 6 bases, V lost 4 bases, and 4 bases had no gene match. This CDR3 is 14 amino acids long. Germline V gene lookup returns CDR1 SGHRS and CDR2 YFSETQ. CDR3 in DNA: TGCGCCAGCAGCAGGGACAGGGGGTCGGATACGCAGTATTTT. Its protein product is CASSRDRGSDTQYF. The variable domain in full, completed from reference TRBV5-1 and TRBJ2-3, reads KAGVTQTPRYLIKTRGQQVTLSCSPISGHRSVSWYQQTPGQGLQFLFEYFSETQRNKGNFPGRFSGRQFSNSRSEMNVSTLELGDSALYLCASSRDRGSDTQYFGPGTRLTVL.

The chain recombines TRBV27 with TRBJ2-1; the match to TRBD1 covers 11 bases. After removal of 3 bases from V and 9 bases from J, the junction contained 1 base not matched to a gene. The CDR3 extends over 13 amino acids. Germline V gene lookup returns CDR1 MNHEY and CDR2 SMNVEV (reference sequence). The CDR3 region is CASSFGQGAEQFF. The CDR3 DNA follows: TGTGCCAGCAGTTTCGGACAGGGGGCTGAGCAGTTCTTC.

The chain joins TRBV7-9 to TRBJ2-7; 8 nucleotides line up with TRBD1. Germline trimming cut 4 bases from V and 5 bases from J; bases unmatched to any gene: 10. This CDR3 region has 15 residues. In germline, CDR1 is SEHNR, CDR2 FQNEAQ (reference sequence). Written as DNA, the CDR3 is TGTGCCAGCAGCTCAGGACAGGGATCGGGAAACGAGCAGTACGTC. It specifies CASSSGQGSGNEQYV.

The rearrangement joins TRBV7-2 to TRBJ1-1; 9 bases align to TRBD1. The CDR3 has 15 residues. J was trimmed by 4 bases and V by 5 bases; bases with no gene match: 8. CDR1 is SGHTA, CDR2 FQGNSA, per germline. The CDR3 loop is CASSRPGTGFTEAFF. The CDR3 DNA follows: TGTGCCAGCAGCCGTCCCGGGACAGGGTTCACTGAAGCTTTCTTT.

The V call is TRBV28, the J call TRBJ2-7, with D perhaps TRBD1 (6 bases). The length of the CDR3 is 13 residues. Trimming removed 6 bases at V and 0 bases at J, with 9 bases between. Germline V gives CDR1 MDHEN, CDR2 SYDVKM. CDR3 nucleotide sequence: TGTGCCAGCAGGTCACAGGGCTCCTACGAGCAGTACTTC. Residues: CASRSQGSYEQYF.

The gene calls are TRBV11-2 and TRBJ2-5; D not resolved. Germline V gene data show CDR1 as SGHAT and CDR2 as FQNNGV. The V and J ends lost 0 bases and 5 bases respectively, with 10 bases between them. The CDR3 consists of 14 residues. The CDR3: CASSLDKLGETQYF. CDR3 nucleotide sequence: TGTGCCAGCAGCTTAGATAAACTCGGGGAGACCCAGTACTTC. The complete variable domain, with remaining parts taken from reference TRBV11-2 and TRBJ2-5, reads EAGVAQSPRYKIIEKRQSVAFWCNPISGHATLYWYQQILGQGPKLLIQFQNNGVVDDSQLPKDRFSAERLKGVDSTLKIQPAKLEDSAVYLCASSLDKLGETQYFGPGTRLLVL.

In this sample, this clone turned up a few times. CDR3 sequence reads: CASSSGNTEAFF. In nucleotides, the CDR3 is TGCGCCAGCAGCTCGGGGAACACTGAAGCTTTCTTT. The chain has TRBV5-1 and TRBJ1-1; D not certain. This CDR3 region has 12 residues. V lost 3 bases, J lost 1 base, and 4 bases lay in between. Germline V gives CDR1 SGHRS, CDR2 YFSETQ.